A single sample is the source of the 24 T cell receptor beta chains below, sequenced in a study of blood T cells in healthy people across ages. Sample-barcoded 5' priming and a J-beta primer mix drove a second PCR of roughly 6 to 12 cycles. TCRdb fed the 5' RACE reads into MiXCR, producing one record per CDR3 protein. The sample yields 800,000 to 950,000 distinct CDR3 sequences, about 29% seen once. These data also formed part of another study, on T cells of mothers and their children.

Sample: blood. All receptors derive from a woman aged 40 to 55 in good health.

Ten or more counts support this clonotype. The rearrangement uses TRBV25-1 and TRBJ2-7; D possibly matches TRBD1 or TRBD2 (5 bases each). CDR3 size: 15 residues. Trimming shortened V by 8 bases and J by 0 bases, and 17 bases separated the two germline ends. Germline V gene sequence: CDR1 MGHDK, CDR2 SYGVNS. Here the CDR3 reads CASRTGQINSYEQYF. The DNA for the CDR3 is TGTGCCAGCCGGACGGGGCAGATAAACTCCTACGAGCAGTACTTC.

This clonotype was recorded at least ten times. The CDR3 DNA reads TGCAGTGCTAGAAAGGAAGGTCCCGTGCAGTACTTC. As protein: CSARKEGPVQYF. V gene TRBV20-1 combines with J gene TRBJ2-7; D call uncertain. This CDR3 has 12 amino acids. V was clipped by 2 bases and J by 9 bases, with 14 bases between them. Germline V CDR1 and CDR2: DFQATT, SNEGSKA (reference sequence).

This clonotype occurred a few times. The V gene is TRBV7-9, the J gene TRBJ1-1; D is uncertain. Trimming stripped 3 bases from V and 5 bases from J, with 4 bases between. The CDR3 sequence is 11 residues long. CDR1 is SEHNR and CDR2 is FQNEAQ in the germline V gene (reference sequence). CDR3 sequence reads: CASSLMTEAFF. CDR3 bases: TGTGCCAGCAGCTTGATGACTGAAGCTTTCTTT.

V gene TRBV20-1 combines with J gene TRBJ2-1; D call uncertain. The length of the CDR3 is 15 residues. Germline V gives CDR1 DFQATT, CDR2 SNEGSKA (reference sequence). V lost 5 bases and J 3 bases, leaving 17 bases between the germline ends. For the CDR3, the DNA is TGCAGTGCTCTACAGTGGGCTTCTAACTACAATGAGCAGTTCTTC. Translated, it gives CSALQWASNYNEQFF.

Comment on this clonotype: This may arise from a read error, as a much more abundant clone is one base away. The chain employs TRBV5-5 and TRBJ1-2; D remains ambiguous. In germline, CDR1 is SGHKS, CDR2 YYEKEE (reference sequence). The CDR3 length is 13 residues. The CDR3 is CVSSLESTGGYTF. CDR3 in DNA: TGTGTCAGCAGCTTGGAATCCACGGGCGGCTACACCTTC. Full variable domain (rest looked up from reference TRBV5-5 and TRBJ1-2): DAGVTQSPTHLIKTRGQQVTLRCSPISGHKSVSWYQQVLGQGPQFIFQYYEKEERGRGNFPDRFSARQFPNYSSELNVNALLLGDSALYLCVSSLESTGGYTFGSGTRLTVV.

A remark on this clonotype: A clone one base away is much larger, so this may be a read error. The rearrangement links TRBV7-2 to TRBJ1-5; D uncertain. The germline V and J ends were trimmed by 6 bases and 3 bases, with 15 bases remaining between them. CDR3 length: 15 amino acids. Germline V gene data show CDR1 as SGHTA and CDR2 as FQGNSA. DNA of the CDR3: TGTGCCAGCAGACTCGATACAGAGGTCAATCAGCCCCAGCATTTT. The encoded protein is CASRLDTEVNQPQHF. Variable domain in full (rest from reference TRBV7-2 and TRBJ1-5): GAGVSQSPSNKVTEKGKDVELRCDPISGHTALYWYRQSLGQGLEFLIYFQGNSAPDKSGLPSDRFSAERTGGSVSTLTIQRTQQEDSAVYLCASRLDTEVNQPQHFGDGTRLSIL.

This clonotype was counted ten times or more. The chain recombines TRBV5-1 with TRBJ2-1; D perhaps matches TRBD1 (6 bases). From germline, CDR1 is SGHRS and CDR2 YFSETQ. This CDR3 spans 14 amino acids. Trimming removed 0 bases from V and 4 bases from J, with 8 bases in between. The CDR3 sequence: CASSLEQGYNEQFF. CDR3 in DNA: TGCGCCAGCAGCTTGGAGCAGGGGTACAATGAGCAGTTCTTC.

This clonotype has only one observation. The genes are TRBV7-9 and TRBJ1-2; 7 bases align to TRBD1. Per germline, CDR1 SEHNR and CDR2 FQNEAQ (reference sequence). Germline trimming cut 1 base from V and 10 bases from J; bases unmatched to any gene: 3. The CDR3 spans 12 residues. The CDR3 coding sequence is TGTGCCAGCAGCTTAGGGGACAGCCTCTACACCTTC. Translation gives CASSLGDSLYTF. The full variable domain, completed using reference TRBV7-9 and TRBJ1-2, is DTGVSQNPRHKITKRGQNVTFRCDPISEHNRLYWYRQTLGQGPEFLTYFQNEAQLEKSRLLSDRFSAERPKGSFSTLEIQRTEQGDSAMYLCASSLGDSLYTFGSGTRLTVV.

The chain employs TRBV5-1 and TRBJ1-4; tentatively, D is TRBD1 (6 bases). CDR1 SGHRS and CDR2 YFSETQ come from the germline V gene. This CDR3 is built from 13 residues. V shed 4 bases and J shed 10 bases, with 14 bases lying between them. The CDR3 protein is CASSPGAQAKLFF. The CDR3 nucleotides are TGCGCCAGCAGCCCGGGGGCCCAGGCAAAACTGTTTTTT.

This clonotype was seen repeatedly, ten times or more. The gene calls are TRBV20-1 and TRBJ2-7; D ambiguous. The length of the CDR3 is 14 residues. The ends were cut back, 5 bases at V and 0 bases at J, with 14 bases in the middle. The germline gives CDR1 DFQATT, CDR2 SNEGSKA (reference sequence). The CDR3 DNA is TGCAGTGCTTATGACCTAAAGAGCTCCTACGAGCAGTACTTC. It translates to CSAYDLKSSYEQYF.

With regard to this clonotype: The CDR3 carries no conserved terminal phenylalanine or tryptophan, so it likely arises from a read error. V is TRBV11-2 and J is TRBJ1-2; D might be TRBD1 (6 bases). The length of the CDR3 is 15 residues. Trimming removed 3 bases at V and 7 bases at J, with 18 bases between. Germline V gene data show CDR1 as SGHAT and CDR2 as FQNNGV. CDR3 amino acids: CASSLSLGRGSGYTC. The CDR3 DNA reads TGTGCCAGCAGCTTGTCCCTCGGCAGGGGCTCTGGCTACACCTGC.

This chain connects TRBV5-1 to TRBJ1-3; 7 positions agree with TRBD1. Trimming took 3 bases from V and 1 from J; bases not matched to a gene: 10. The CDR3 length is 17 residues. Germline V gene data show CDR1 as SGHRS and CDR2 as YFSETQ. CDR3 in DNA: TGCGCCAGCAGCTCAAAGGGGGCCAGGGCGTCTGGAAACACCATATATTTT. Its translation is CASSSKGARASGNTIYF.

The chain links TRBV27 to TRBJ1-2; D uncertain. Trimming pared 3 bases from V and 8 bases from J, leaving 13 bases between. The length of the CDR3 is 13 residues. The germline V gene encodes CDR1 MNHEY and CDR2 SMNVEV (reference sequence). Here the CDR3 reads CASSFPGNSGYTF. CDR3 bases: TGTGCCAGCAGTTTCCCTGGGAACTCGGGCTACACCTTC.

This clonotype was observed a few times. This sequence joins TRBV28 and TRBJ2-7; weak D call: TRBD1 (6 bases). Between the trimmed V and J ends, which lost 1 base and 4 bases, there was a span of 17 bases. Germline V gene sequence: CDR1 MDHEN, CDR2 SYDVKM. The CDR3 consists of 16 residues. The CDR3 nucleotides read TGTGCCAGCAGTTTATTACTTACACAGGGCAATTACGAGCAGTACTTC. Encoded protein: CASSLLLTQGNYEQYF.

This clonotype was detected many times. The chain is built from TRBV7-2 and TRBJ2-7; 10 bases map to TRBD1. There are 15 residues in the CDR3. CDR1 and CDR2 from the germline V gene are SGHTA and FQGNSA. V lost 4 bases and J lost 4; bases outside the gene matches: 7. CDR3 bases: TGTGCCAGCAGCTCAAGAGCGGGACAGGGGTACGAGCAGTACTTC. Protein product: CASSSRAGQGYEQYF.

In its sample, this clonotype was seen a few times. This sequence joins TRBV29-1 and TRBJ1-1, with TRBD1 as a possible D gene (6 bases). From germline, CDR1 is SQVTM and CDR2 ANQGSEA. The CDR3 loop spans 13 amino acids. The ends were cut back, 7 bases at V and 2 bases at J, with 14 bases in the middle. The CDR3 bases are TGCAGCGCCCGCCGACAGGCTAACACTGAAGCTTTCTTT. The encoded protein is CSARRQANTEAFF.

The chain combines TRBV11-2 with TRBJ2-7, with TRBD2 as a possible D gene (6 bases). The V end was cut by 5 bases, the J end by 12 bases, with 32 bases between. This CDR3 has 17 amino acids. Per the germline V gene, CDR1 is SGHAT and CDR2 is FQNNGV. CDR3 nucleotide sequence: TGTGCCAGCAGCGCAAAACCTCACAGGCTAGCGATGGAGACCCGGTACTTC. Translating gives CASSAKPHRLAMETRYF.

This clonotype has ten or more counts. This chain uses TRBV20-1 with TRBJ1-2; D is unresolved. The germline V and J ends were trimmed by 0 bases and 4 bases, with 6 bases remaining between them. CDR3 length: 12 residues. From germline, CDR1 is DFQATT and CDR2 SNEGSKA (reference sequence). CDR3 region: CSAREGGYGYTF. The CDR3 DNA is TGCAGTGCTAGAGAGGGAGGCTATGGCTACACCTTC.

The rearrangement uses TRBV5-1 and TRBJ1-1, with 8 bases identical to TRBD1. The J segment lost 7 bases and the V segment lost 3 bases, leaving 5 bases of the junction unmatched. This CDR3 contains 13 residues. Germline CDR1 reads SGHRS; CDR2 reads YFSETQ. The CDR3 nucleotides read TGCGCCAGCAGCTCGGACAGGGTGGGTGAAGCTTTCTTT. Its protein is CASSSDRVGEAFF.

This rearrangement joins TRBV12-3 or TRBV12-4 to TRBJ1-5; D is perhaps TRBD1 (5 bases). This CDR3 is built from 14 residues. V lost 6 bases to trimming and J lost 6 bases, with 15 bases between them. The DNA for the CDR3 is TGTGCCAGCAGGCCAATGGGGGGAAGTCAGCCCCAGCATTTT. Translation gives CASRPMGGSQPQHF.

This clonotype was counted at least ten times. This chain joins TRBV28 and TRBJ2-7; possible D gene TRBD1, 6 bases. This CDR3 region has 14 residues. Germline lookup yields CDR1 MDHEN and CDR2 SYDVKM. With 2 bases removed from V and 2 bases from J, the gap between germline ends came to 10 bases. CDR3: CASSLGQTTYEQYF. Here the CDR3 DNA reads TGTGCCAGCAGTTTAGGACAGACAACCTACGAGCAGTACTTC. Full variable domain (outside the CDR3, taken from reference TRBV28 and TRBJ2-7): DVKVTQSSRYLVKRTGEKVFLECVQDMDHENMFWYRQDPGLGLRLIYFSYDVKMKEKGDIPEGYSVSREKKERFSLILESASTNQTSMYLCASSLGQTTYEQYFGPGTRLTVT.

This clonotype occurred many times. The chain has TRBV6-2 or TRBV6-3 and TRBJ2-7; a weak D match, TRBD1 (6 bases). Deletions cut 8 bases from V and 3 bases from J, with 17 bases between. Per germline, CDR1 MNHEY and CDR2 SVGEGT. The CDR3 has 14 amino acids. The CDR3 reads CASRLLQGIYEQYF. CDR3 nucleotide sequence: TGTGCCAGCCGCCTCTTGCAGGGGATCTACGAGCAGTACTTC.

The rearrangement uses TRBV7-9 and TRBJ2-1, with a tentative D call TRBD1 (5 bases). The CDR3 sequence is 12 residues long. Germline V gene data show CDR1 as SEHNR and CDR2 as FQNEAQ (reference sequence). The V gene lost 5 bases and the J gene lost 12 bases, with 14 bases spanning the gap. CDR3 sequence reads: CASSLRRVRQFF. In DNA form, the CDR3 reads TGTGCCAGCAGCCTTCGCAGGGTCCGGCAGTTCTTC.

CDR3 sequence: CASGRTGGLETQYF. For the CDR3, the DNA is TGTGCCAGCGGAAGGACAGGGGGCCTGGAGACCCAGTACTTC. The V gene is TRBV27, the J gene TRBJ2-5, with TRBD1 matching over 11 bases. The CDR3 has 14 residues. Germline CDR1 reads MNHEY; CDR2 reads SMNVEV (reference sequence). The trim removed 8 bases at V and 5 bases at J, leaving 7 bases unmatched.